Listed below are T cell receptor beta chains from one sample, sequenced in a study of blood T cell repertoires in COVID-19. Sequenced by immunoSEQ multiplex PCR; TCRdb stores in-frame clones only, minus some. The sample includes under 300,000 clones, 70% to 85% of them seen just once. The sample was peripheral blood. The receptors here all came from a human donor with COVID-19, enrolled during active disease. The donor label of this sample is uncertain. The CDR3 runs from the conserved cysteine through the conserved F or W. A D gene is named only where the DNA matches it firmly. Not every row has a clone size; where given, it reads once, few, many or a size class.

D gene: TRBD1
V gene: TRBV25-1
J gene: TRBJ1-2
clone size: .
CDR3 DNA: TGTGCCAGCAGTGATCGAACAGGGGCTGGCGGCTACACCTTC
CDR3 protein: CASSDRTGAGGYTF

D gene: .
V gene: TRBV6-5
J gene: TRBJ1-2
clone size: .
CDR3 DNA: TGTGCCAGCAGTTACTCGATGCGGGGGTTGTTTGGCTACACCTTC
CDR3 protein: CASSYSMRGLFGYTF

D gene: .
V gene: TRBV5-1
J gene: TRBJ1-1
clone size: .
CDR3 DNA: TGCGCCAGCCACAGGGATGTGAACACTGAAGCTTTCTTT
CDR3 protein: CASHRDVNTEAFF

D gene: .
V gene: TRBV5-1
J gene: TRBJ2-6
clone size: .
CDR3 DNA: TGCGCCAGCAGCCCGGGAGTCAACTCTGGGGCCAACGTCCTGACTTTC
CDR3 protein: CASSPGVNSGANVLTF

D gene: TRBD2
V gene: TRBV7-2
J gene: TRBJ2-1
clone size: .
CDR3 DNA: TGTGCCAGCAGCTTACTTGGGGGGGAGGCGAGCTCCTACAATGAGCAGTTCTTC
CDR3 protein: CASSLLGGEASSYNEQFF

D gene: .
V gene: TRBV4-2
J gene: TRBJ1-1
clone size: .
CDR3 DNA: TGTGCCAGCAGCCAACCCGGGACAAAGGAGAGGAACACTGAAGCTTTCTTT
CDR3 protein: CASSQPGTKERNTEAFF

D gene: .
V gene: TRBV4-1
J gene: TRBJ1-5
clone size: .
CDR3 DNA: TGCGCCAGCAGCCAACCGGGTCAGCCCCAGCATTTT
CDR3 protein: CASSQPGQPQHF

D gene: TRBD2
V gene: TRBV5-8
J gene: TRBJ2-5
clone size: .
CDR3 DNA: TGTGCCAGCAACGTAGGACTAGCGGGATGGGGAGAGACCCAGTACTTC
CDR3 protein: CASNVGLAGWGETQYF

D gene: TRBD1
V gene: TRBV19
J gene: TRBJ2-2
clone size: .
CDR3 DNA: TGTGCCAGTAGGTTTTCAGGGGGCCACACCGGGGAGCTGTTTTTT
CDR3 protein: CASRFSGGHTGELFF

D gene: .
V gene: TRBV7-2
J gene: TRBJ2-3
clone size: few
CDR3 DNA: TGTGCCAGCAGCGACACGGTAGATACGCAGTATTTT
CDR3 protein: CASSDTVDTQYF

D gene: .
V gene: TRBV28
J gene: TRBJ2-4
clone size: .
CDR3 DNA: TGTGCCAGCACAGGAGGAGACATTCAGTACTTC
CDR3 protein: CASTGGDIQYF

D gene: TRBD1
V gene: TRBV13
J gene: TRBJ1-2
clone size: .
CDR3 DNA: TGTGCCAGCAGCTTGGGAGGACAGGGGGCCTCTGGCTACACCTTC
CDR3 protein: CASSLGGQGASGYTF

D gene: .
V gene: TRBV7-6
J gene: TRBJ1-3
clone size: .
CDR3 DNA: TGTGCCAGCAGCTTAGCGTCGCAGGTCTCTGGAAACACCATATATTTT
CDR3 protein: CASSLASQVSGNTIYF

D gene: .
V gene: TRBV12-3/TRBV12-4
J gene: TRBJ2-3
clone size: .
CDR3 DNA: TGTGCCAGCACGACTAGCACAGATACGCAGTATTTT
CDR3 protein: CASTTSTDTQYF

D gene: .
V gene: TRBV5-1
J gene: TRBJ1-2
clone size: .
CDR3 DNA: TGCGCCAGCAGCCCGGAACCGGACAAGCCGAGCTATGGCTACACCTTC
CDR3 protein: CASSPEPDKPSYGYTF

D gene: .
V gene: TRBV11-2
J gene: TRBJ2-7
clone size: .
CDR3 DNA: TGTGCCAGCAGCTCAGCGGGTCAACCTCCCTACGAGCAGTACTTC
CDR3 protein: CASSSAGQPPYEQYF

D gene: TRBD1
V gene: TRBV19
J gene: TRBJ1-2
clone size: .
CDR3 DNA: TGTGCCAGTACTGGGACAGGGGGCGGCTATGGCTACACCTTC
CDR3 protein: CASTGTGGGYGYTF